A single T cell receptor (beta chain) is shown here with its context. Its target is not known. This sample is part of a study of shared clonotypes between healthy human individuals. Overall study context: The study used three CD4 naive, three CD4 memory, two CD8 naive and one CD8 memory plate per donor. Study-level points and caveats: Sorted-subset sequencing was shown by rarefaction to be incomplete despite large depth.

With V trimmed by 0 bases and J by 8 bases, 6 bases remained unmatched. Germline V lookup: CDR1 SGHVS, CDR2 FNYEAQ. CDR3 length: 15 amino acids. Clones were sequenced by immunoSEQ multiplex PCR, and TCRdb holds only the in-frame ones, with some missing. Of roughly 400,000 clones listed, around 96% are singletons. The material sequenced was memory CD8+ T cells sorted from blood. Indicated subset: CD45RO+ cells pooled with CCR7-negative TemRA cells. This rearrangement joins TRBV7-6 to TRBJ1-2; 10 nucleotides align to TRBD1. The origin of this receptor is a man between 25 and 39 years old in good health. The CDR3 reads CASSLAGQGFDGYTF. The CDR3 DNA is TGTGCCAGCAGCTTAGCGGGACAGGGGTTTGACGGCTACACCTTC.